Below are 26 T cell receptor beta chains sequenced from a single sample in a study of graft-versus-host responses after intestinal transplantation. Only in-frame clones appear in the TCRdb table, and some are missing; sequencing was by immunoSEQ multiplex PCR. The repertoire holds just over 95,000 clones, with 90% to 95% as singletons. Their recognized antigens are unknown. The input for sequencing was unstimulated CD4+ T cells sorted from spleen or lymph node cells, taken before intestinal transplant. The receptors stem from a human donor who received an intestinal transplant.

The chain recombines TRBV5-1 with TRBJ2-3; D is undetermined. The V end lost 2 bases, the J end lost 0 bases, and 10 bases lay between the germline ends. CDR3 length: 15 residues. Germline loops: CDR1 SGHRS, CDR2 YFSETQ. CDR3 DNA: TGCGCCAGCAGCTTACAGAGAAGTAGCACAGATACGCAGTATTTT. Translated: CASSLQRSSTDTQYF.

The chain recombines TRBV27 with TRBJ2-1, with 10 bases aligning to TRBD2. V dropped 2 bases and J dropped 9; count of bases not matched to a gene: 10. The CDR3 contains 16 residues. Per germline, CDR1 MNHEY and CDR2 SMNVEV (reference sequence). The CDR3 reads CASSLISGRASLEQFF. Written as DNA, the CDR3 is TGTGCCAGCAGTTTAATCAGCGGGAGGGCCTCTCTTGAGCAGTTCTTC.

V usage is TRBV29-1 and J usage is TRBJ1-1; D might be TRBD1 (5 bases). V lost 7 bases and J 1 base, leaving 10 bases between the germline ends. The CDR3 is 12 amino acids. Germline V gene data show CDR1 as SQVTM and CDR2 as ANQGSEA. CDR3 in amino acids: CSAGGRNTEAFF. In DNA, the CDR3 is TGCAGCGCCGGGGGGAGGAACACTGAAGCTTTCTTT.

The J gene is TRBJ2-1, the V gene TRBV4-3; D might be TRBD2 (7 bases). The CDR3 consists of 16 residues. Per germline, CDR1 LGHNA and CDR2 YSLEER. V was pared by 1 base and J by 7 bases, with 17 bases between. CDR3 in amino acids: CASSQVEGGPGNEQFF. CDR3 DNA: TGCGCCAGCAGCCAAGTCGAGGGGGGGCCGGGGAATGAGCAGTTCTTC.

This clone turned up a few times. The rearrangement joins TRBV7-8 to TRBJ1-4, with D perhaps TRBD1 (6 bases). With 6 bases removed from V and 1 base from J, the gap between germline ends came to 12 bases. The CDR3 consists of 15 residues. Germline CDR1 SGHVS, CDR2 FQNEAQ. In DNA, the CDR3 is TGTGCCAGCAGGCCCACCAGGGGAACTAATGAAAAACTGTTTTTT. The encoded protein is CASRPTRGTNEKLFF.

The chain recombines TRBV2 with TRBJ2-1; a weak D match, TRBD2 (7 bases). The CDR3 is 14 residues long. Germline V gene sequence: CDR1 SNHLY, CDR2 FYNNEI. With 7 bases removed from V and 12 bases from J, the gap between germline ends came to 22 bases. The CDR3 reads CASIGGGEAFRQFF. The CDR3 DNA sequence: TGTGCCAGCATTGGAGGGGGGGAGGCCTTTAGGCAGTTCTTC.

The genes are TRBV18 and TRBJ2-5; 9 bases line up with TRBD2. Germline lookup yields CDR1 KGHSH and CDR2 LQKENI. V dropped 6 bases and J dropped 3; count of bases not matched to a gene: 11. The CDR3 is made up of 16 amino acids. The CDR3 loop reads CASSTRLAGPEETQYF. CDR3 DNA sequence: TGTGCCAGCTCCACCCGCCTAGCGGGACCAGAAGAGACCCAGTACTTC. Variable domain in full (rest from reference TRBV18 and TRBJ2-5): NAGVMQNPRHLVRRRGQEARLRCSPMKGHSHVYWYRQLPEEGLKFMVYLQKENIIDESGMPKERFSAEFPKEGPSILRIQQVVRGDSAAYFCASSTRLAGPEETQYFGPGTRLLVL.

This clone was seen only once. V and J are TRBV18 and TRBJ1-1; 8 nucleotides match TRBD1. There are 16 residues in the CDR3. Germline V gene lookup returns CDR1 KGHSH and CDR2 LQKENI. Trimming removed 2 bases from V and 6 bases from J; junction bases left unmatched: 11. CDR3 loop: CASSPSRQGLVAEAFF. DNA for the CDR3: TGTGCCAGCTCACCATCAAGACAGGGGTTGGTAGCTGAAGCTTTCTTT.

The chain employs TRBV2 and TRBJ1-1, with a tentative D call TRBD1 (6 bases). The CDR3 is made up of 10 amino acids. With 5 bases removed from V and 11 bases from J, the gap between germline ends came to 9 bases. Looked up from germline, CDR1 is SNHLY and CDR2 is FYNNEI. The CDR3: CASSLDRAFF. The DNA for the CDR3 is TGTGCCAGCAGTCTCGACAGGGCTTTCTTT.

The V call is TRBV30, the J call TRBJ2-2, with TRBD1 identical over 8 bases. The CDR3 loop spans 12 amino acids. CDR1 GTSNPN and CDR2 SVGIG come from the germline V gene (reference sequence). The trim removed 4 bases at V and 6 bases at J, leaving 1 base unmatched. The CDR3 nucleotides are TGTGCCTGGAAACAGGGGGCCGGGGAGCTGTTTTTT. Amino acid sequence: CAWKQGAGELFF.

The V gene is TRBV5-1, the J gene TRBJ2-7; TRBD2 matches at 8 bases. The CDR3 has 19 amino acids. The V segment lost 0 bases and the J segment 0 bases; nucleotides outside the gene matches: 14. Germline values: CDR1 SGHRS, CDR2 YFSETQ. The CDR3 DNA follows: TGCGCCAGCAGCTTGGCAGTCCCGGGACTAGGAGGCCCCTCCTACGAGCAGTACTTC. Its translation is CASSLAVPGLGGPSYEQYF.

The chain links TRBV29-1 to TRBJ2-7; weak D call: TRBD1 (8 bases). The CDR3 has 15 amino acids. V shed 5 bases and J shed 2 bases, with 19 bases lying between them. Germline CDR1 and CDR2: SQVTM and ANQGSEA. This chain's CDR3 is CSVREGDRLTYEQYF. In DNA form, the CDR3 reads TGCAGCGTTAGGGAGGGGGACAGGCTCACCTACGAGCAGTACTTC.

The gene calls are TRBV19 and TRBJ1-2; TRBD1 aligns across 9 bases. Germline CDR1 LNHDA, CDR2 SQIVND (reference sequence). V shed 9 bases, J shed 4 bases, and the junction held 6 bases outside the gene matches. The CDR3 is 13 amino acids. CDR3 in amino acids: CASEQGAGYGYTF. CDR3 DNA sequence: TGTGCCAGCGAACAGGGGGCTGGCTATGGCTACACCTTC.

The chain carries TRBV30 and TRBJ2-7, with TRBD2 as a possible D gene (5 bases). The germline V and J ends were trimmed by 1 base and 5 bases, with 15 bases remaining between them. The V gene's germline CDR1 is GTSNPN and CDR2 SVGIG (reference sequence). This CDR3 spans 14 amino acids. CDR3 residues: CAWSGSDRWNEQYF. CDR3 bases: TGTGCCTGGAGTGGTAGCGACCGGTGGAACGAGCAGTACTTC.

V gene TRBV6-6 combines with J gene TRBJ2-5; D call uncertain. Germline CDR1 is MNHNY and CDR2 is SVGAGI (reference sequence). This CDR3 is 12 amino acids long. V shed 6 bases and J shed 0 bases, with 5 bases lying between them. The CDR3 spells CASSRYQETQYF. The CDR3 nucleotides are TGTGCCAGCAGCAGGTACCAAGAGACCCAGTACTTC.

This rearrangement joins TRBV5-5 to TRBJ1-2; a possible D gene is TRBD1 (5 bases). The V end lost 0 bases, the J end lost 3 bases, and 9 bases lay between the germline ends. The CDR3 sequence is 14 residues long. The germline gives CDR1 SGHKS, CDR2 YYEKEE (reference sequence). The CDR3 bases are TGTGCCAGCAGCTTGGGGGGCAGGGACTATGGCTACACCTTC. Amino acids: CASSLGGRDYGYTF.

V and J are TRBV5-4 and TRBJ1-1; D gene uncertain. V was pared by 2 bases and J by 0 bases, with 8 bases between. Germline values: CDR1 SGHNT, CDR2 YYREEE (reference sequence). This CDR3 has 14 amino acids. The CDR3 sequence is CASSLEAMNTEAFF. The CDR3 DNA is TGTGCCAGCAGCTTAGAAGCGATGAACACTGAAGCTTTCTTT.

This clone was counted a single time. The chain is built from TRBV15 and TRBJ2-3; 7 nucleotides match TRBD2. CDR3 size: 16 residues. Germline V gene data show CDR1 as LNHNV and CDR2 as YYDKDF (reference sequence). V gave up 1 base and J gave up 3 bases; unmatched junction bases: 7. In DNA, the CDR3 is TGTGCCACCAGCAGAGGGAGAAGCGGGGTAACAGATACGCAGTATTTT. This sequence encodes CATSRGRSGVTDTQYF. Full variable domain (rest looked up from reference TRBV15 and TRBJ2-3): DAMVIQNPRYQVTQFGKPVTLSCSQTLNHNVMYWYQQKSSQAPKLLFHYYDKDFNNEADTPDNFQSRRPNTSFCFLDIRSPGLGDTAMYLCATSRGRSGVTDTQYFGPGTRLTVL.

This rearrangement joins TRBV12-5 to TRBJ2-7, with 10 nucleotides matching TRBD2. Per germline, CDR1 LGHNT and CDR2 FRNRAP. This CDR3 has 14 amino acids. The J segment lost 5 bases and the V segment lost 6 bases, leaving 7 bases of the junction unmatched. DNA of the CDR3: TGTGCTAGTGGAGCACTAGCGGGATACAACGAGCAGTACTTC. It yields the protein CASGALAGYNEQYF.

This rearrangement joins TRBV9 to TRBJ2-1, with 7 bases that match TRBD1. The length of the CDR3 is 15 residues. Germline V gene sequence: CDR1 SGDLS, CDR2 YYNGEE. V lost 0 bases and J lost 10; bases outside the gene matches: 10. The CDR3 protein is CASSVVSTVDREQFF. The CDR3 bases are TGTGCCAGCAGCGTAGTATCAACCGTGGACAGGGAGCAGTTCTTC.

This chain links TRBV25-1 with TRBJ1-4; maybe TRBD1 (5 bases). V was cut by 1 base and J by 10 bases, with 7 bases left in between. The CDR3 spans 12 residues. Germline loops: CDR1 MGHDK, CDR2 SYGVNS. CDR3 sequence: CASSEWGGKLFF. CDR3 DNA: TGTGCCAGCAGTGAATGGGGGGGAAAACTGTTTTTT.

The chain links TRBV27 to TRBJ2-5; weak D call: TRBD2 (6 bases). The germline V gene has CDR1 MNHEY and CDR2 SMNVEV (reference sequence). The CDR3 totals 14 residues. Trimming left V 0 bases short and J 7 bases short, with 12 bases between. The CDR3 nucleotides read TGTGCCAGCAGTTTATCGAGGCGGGGTGGGACCCAGTACTTC. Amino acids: CASSLSRRGGTQYF.

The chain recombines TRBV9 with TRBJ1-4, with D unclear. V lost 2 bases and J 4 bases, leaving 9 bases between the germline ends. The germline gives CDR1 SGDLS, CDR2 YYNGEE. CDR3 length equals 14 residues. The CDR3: CASSVEWSNEKLFF. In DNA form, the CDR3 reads TGTGCCAGCAGCGTCGAATGGAGTAATGAAAAACTGTTTTTT.

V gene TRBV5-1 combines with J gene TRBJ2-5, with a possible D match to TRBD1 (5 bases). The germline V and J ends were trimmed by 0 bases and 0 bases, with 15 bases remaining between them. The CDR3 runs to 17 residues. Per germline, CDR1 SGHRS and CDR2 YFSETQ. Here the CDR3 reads CASSLAPAGQYQETQYF. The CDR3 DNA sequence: TGCGCCAGCAGCTTGGCTCCCGCAGGGCAGTACCAAGAGACCCAGTACTTC.

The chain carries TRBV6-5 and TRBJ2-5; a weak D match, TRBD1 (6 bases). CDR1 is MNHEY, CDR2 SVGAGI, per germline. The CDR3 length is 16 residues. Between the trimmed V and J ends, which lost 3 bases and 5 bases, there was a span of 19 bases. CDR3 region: CASSYRPFGRGETQYF. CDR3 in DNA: TGTGCCAGCAGTTATAGGCCCTTCGGAAGGGGGGAGACCCAGTACTTC.

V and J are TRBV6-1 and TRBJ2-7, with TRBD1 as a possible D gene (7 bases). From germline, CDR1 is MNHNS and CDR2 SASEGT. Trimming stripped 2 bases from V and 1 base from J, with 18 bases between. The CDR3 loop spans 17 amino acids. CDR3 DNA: TGTGCCAGCAGTGAAATTGCGGGACAGTGGGAATCCTACGAGCAGTACTTC. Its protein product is CASSEIAGQWESYEQYF.